This TCR beta chain was sequenced in a study of blood T cell repertoires in COVID-19 (dated by TCRdb to 2018 to 2021). General notes on the study: The collaborator samples originated in the United States, Italy and Spain and spanned the acute and convalescent phases of COVID-19. The material from the prospective study consisted of cDNA or gDNA derived from T cells, B-cell-depleted T cells, or PBMCs. Sample metadata almost always included a de-identified subject ID, COVID-19 status, age in years and sex. The samples were drawn from two sources: the first 160 participants of the ongoing ImmuneRACE study, and about 1,300 subjects contributed by 6 global collaborators. Where available, HLA class I and class II types were taken from metadata supplied by the sample provider and were not determined by assay-based typing. Deeply sampled blood TCRbeta repertoires from subjects exposed to, actively infected with, or recovered from COVID-19 were included in the dataset. The repertoires were released in a freely available public database intended as a resource for research on the immune response to SARS-CoV-2.

The immunoSEQ Assay, a bias-controlled multiplex PCR, was used to amplify TCRbeta CDR3 regions from genomic DNA. From the authors' description of their analysis: Within the assay, amplification of reference gene primers was used to estimate how many nucleated cells each sample contained. Sequence reads were collapsed and filtered to measure the absolute abundance of every unique TCRbeta CDR3 rearrangement. Productive Simpson clonality was computed per sample as the square root of Simpson's diversity index over productive rearrangements. The immuneACCESS repertoire file appears here via TCRdb, limited to in-frame rearrangements. These files lack a portion of the clones; in checked studies, under half of the deficit traces to unresolved V genes, and the cause of the others is not known. That table furnishes V, J and clone size, whereas the DNA furnished D and trimming. This sample has 300,000 or so clones in its table, and over 75% of those were observed once. The top ten clonotypes cover more than 0.9% of the sample.

The sample holds a few counts of this clone. Which antigen it targets is not known. Base qualities are missing; no much larger clone stands one base away. Enrolling through a virtual design, the prospective study's participants ranged in age from roughly 18 to 89 years and lived across 20 to 30 United States geographic areas. Cohort assignment in the prospective study relied on participant-reported clinical history from a screening survey and a study questionnaire. ImmuneRACE Cohort 3 recovered participants were defined by two consecutive negative NP/OP PCR tests, healthcare professional clearance, or symptom resolution. In the prospective study, mobile phlebotomists collected whole blood, serum and a nasopharyngeal or oropharyngeal swab from each participant. Participants in the prospective study had the option to provide additional blood draws and questionnaires over a roughly two-month period. Before DNA extraction, prospective study blood samples were shipped either frozen or at room temperature.

Results the study describes overall, beyond this receptor: The amount of clinical and demographic metadata varied by source and participant and was provided uncurated.

Input material: PBMCs or T cells enriched from blood (not recorded which). This clonotype was obtained from a young woman who had recovered from COVID-19.

CDR3 region: CASSSQANTEAFF. The bases are TGTGCCAGCAGCTCACAGGCGAACACTGAAGCTTTCTTT. This sequence uses TRBV7-9 and TRBJ1-1, and TRBD1 may be the D gene, going by 5 matching bases. A distance of 7 bases separates the germline ends of V and J, which lose 4 bases and 1 base respectively. Measured from the cysteine to the phenylalanine, the CDR3 is 13 residues long. Just CDR3 DNA is preserved here, 39 bases in frame from base 1. CDR1 SEHNR and CDR2 FQNEAQ are derived from the germline V gene (reference sequence).